Listed below are T cell receptor beta chains from one sample, sequenced in a study of T cell responses to AZD1222 COVID-19 vaccine. Some clones are missing from TCRdb's copy, which holds only in-frame ones; the method was immunoSEQ multiplex PCR. The data contain roughly 100,000 clones, 90% of them singletons. The sample was peripheral blood, taken 28 days after the second AZD1222 dose. Every receptor here comes from an adult who received the AZD1222 COVID-19 vaccine. Each CDR3 is given with its conserved first and last residue. The order of the fields is CDR3 length, J gene, clone size, V gene, D gene, CDR3 DNA, CDR3 protein. A D gene is named only where the DNA matches it firmly. A row's size may be missing; if present it is once, few, many or a size class.

14	TRBJ2-7	few	TRBV5-1	NA	TGCGCCAGCACCATCAGCGATATGTCCTACGAGCAGTACTTC	CASTISDMSYEQYF
16	TRBJ1-5	NA	TRBV5-5	TRBD1	TGTGCCAGCACACCCCAGGGGGGGATTAGCAATCAGCCCCAGCATTTT	CASTPQGGISNQPQHF
15	TRBJ2-1	NA	TRBV19	NA	TGTGCCAGTAGTGCCGAGGGAGCGCCGGGGAATGAGCAGTTCTTC	CASSAEGAPGNEQFF
16	TRBJ1-5	NA	TRBV9	NA	TGTGCCAGCAGCCCGGGTTGGGGTGAGAGCAATCAGCCCCAGCATTTT	CASSPGWGESNQPQHF
18	TRBJ2-6	NA	TRBV9	NA	TGTGCCAGCAGCGTAGGGGCGGTTTGGGCCTCTGGGGCCAACGTCCTGACTTTC	CASSVGAVWASGANVLTF
14	TRBJ1-4	NA	TRBV29-1	TRBD1	TGCAGCGTTGGCAAAGGGACAGGGAATGAAAAACTGTTTTTT	CSVGKGTGNEKLFF
15	TRBJ1-2	few	TRBV19	TRBD1	TGTGCCAGTAGTCCTTGGACAGGGGGCGAATATGGCTACACCTTC	CASSPWTGGEYGYTF
16	TRBJ1-1	NA	TRBV6-2/TRBV6-3	NA	TGTGCCAGCAGTTACAGGGTCCCTTCCGAGGGGTCTGAAGCTTTCTTT	CASSYRVPSEGSEAFF
14	TRBJ1-6	NA	TRBV15	NA	TGTGCCACCAGCAGAGGGGGGGACGGGGCACCCCTCCACTTT	CATSRGGDGAPLHF
10	TRBJ1-1	NA	TRBV2	NA	TGTGCCAGCAGTACCACTGAAGCTTTCTTT	CASSTTEAFF
14	TRBJ2-7	NA	TRBV6-5	NA	TGTGCCAGCAGTTGGGGCAGGGTTGGGTACGAGCAGTACTTC	CASSWGRVGYEQYF
16	TRBJ1-5	NA	TRBV19	TRBD1	TGTGCCAGTAGTATAGGCAGGGGGCATAGCAATCAGCCCCAGCATTTT	CASSIGRGHSNQPQHF
14	TRBJ2-5	few	TRBV5-4	NA	TGTGCCAGCAGCTCTTCTGGGGGGCGGGAGACCCAGTACTTC	CASSSSGGRETQYF
16	TRBJ2-2	NA	TRBV7-9	TRBD1	TGTGCCAGCAGCTCCAGGACAGGTCGTCGAACCGGGGAGCTGTTTTTT	CASSSRTGRRTGELFF
12	TRBJ2-3	NA	TRBV3-1/TRBV3-2	NA	TGTGCCAGCAGCCGGGGGGCCTATACGCAGTATTTT	CASSRGAYTQYF
13	TRBJ2-7	NA	TRBV11-2	NA	TGTGCCAGCAGCCCGGGGAGCACCTACGAGCAGTACTTC	CASSPGSTYEQYF
15	TRBJ1-2	NA	TRBV7-9	NA	TGTGCCAGCAGCTTAGATCGGGGTAAGGACTATGGCTACACCTTC	CASSLDRGKDYGYTF
15	TRBJ1-4	NA	TRBV9	TRBD1	TGTGCCAGCAGCTTATTAGGACAGGGTGGTGAAAAACTGTTTTTT	CASSLLGQGGEKLFF
17	TRBJ2-3	NA	TRBV3-1/TRBV3-2	NA	TGTGCCAGCAGCCATGTTTCCCCAGGGAGGAGGGCAGATACGCAGTATTTT	CASSHVSPGRRADTQYF
15	TRBJ1-2	NA	TRBV4-1	NA	TGCGCCAGCAGCCTCTCGGTCAGGGAGGTAGTCGGCTACACCTTC	CASSLSVREVVGYTF
15	TRBJ1-1	NA	TRBV6-4	NA	TGTGCCAGCAGTGATGAGGGACACATGAACACTGAAGCTTTCTTT	CASSDEGHMNTEAFF
16	TRBJ2-2	NA	TRBV3-1/TRBV3-2	TRBD1	TGTGCCAGCAGCCGTACCGGGACAGGATTCCCCGGGGAGCTGTTTTTT	CASSRTGTGFPGELFF
17	TRBJ1-2	NA	TRBV5-4	TRBD1	TGTGCCAGCAGCTCCGGTGCCTTTCCGGGACAGAGCTATGGCTACACCTTC	CASSSGAFPGQSYGYTF
15	TRBJ2-7	NA	TRBV12-5	NA	TGTGCTAGTGGTTTTCCCCCACGGAGCTCCTACGAGCAGTACTTC	CASGFPPRSSYEQYF
15	TRBJ2-7	NA	TRBV5-5	TRBD1	TGTGCCAGCAGCTTGGGACCGACAGGGGTAAACGAGCAGTACTTC	CASSLGPTGVNEQYF
14	TRBJ2-1	NA	TRBV12-5	NA	TGTGCTAGTGGTCATATAGCGCCTTACAATGAGCAGTTCTTC	CASGHIAPYNEQFF
14	TRBJ1-2	NA	TRBV11-2	NA	TGTGCCAGCAGTAAAACAGGGAATTCCTATGGCTACACCTTC	CASSKTGNSYGYTF
15	TRBJ1-2	NA	TRBV5-1	NA	TGCGCCAGCAGCTTGGGACAGATATCTAACTATGGCTACACCTTC	CASSLGQISNYGYTF
19	TRBJ2-6	NA	TRBV19	TRBD2	TGTGCCAGTAGGTCTCTAGCGGGGGCCCTGGGGATTCCTGCCAACGTCCTGACTTTC	CASRSLAGALGIPANVLTF
13	TRBJ2-3	NA	TRBV18	NA	TGTGCCAGCTCACCCGGGACCGACGATACGCAGTATTTT	CASSPGTDDTQYF
15	TRBJ2-5	NA	TRBV4-1	TRBD2	TGCGCCAGCAGCATCCTAGCGGGGGGGCAAGAGACCCAGTACTTC	CASSILAGGQETQYF
15	TRBJ1-1	NA	TRBV27	NA	TGTGCCAGCAGTTTATACCCGGGGACAAGCCTTGAAGCTTTCTTT	CASSLYPGTSLEAFF
13	TRBJ2-1	NA	TRBV20-1	NA	TGCAGTGCTAGTGGGGGGGCTAACAATGAGCAGTTCTTC	CSASGGANNEQFF
15	TRBJ1-5	once	TRBV5-8	NA	TGTGCCAGCAGCTTGAGGTCAGGGGATATTCCGCCCCAGCATTTT	CASSLRSGDIPPQHF
14	TRBJ1-5	NA	TRBV24-1	NA	TGTGCCACCAGTGCCAGTTATAGCAATCAGCCCCAGCATTTT	CATSASYSNQPQHF
14	TRBJ1-4	NA	TRBV7-2	NA	TGTGCCAGCAGCTTACAGGGTACTAATGAAAAACTGTTTTTT	CASSLQGTNEKLFF
15	TRBJ1-5	NA	TRBV6-4	NA	TGTGCCAGCAGTGACCTTCCCGACGAAGTGAACCCCCAGCATTTT	CASSDLPDEVNPQHF
11	TRBJ1-2	NA	TRBV28	NA	TGTGCCAGCGGCCCGGGCTATGGCTACACCTTC	CASGPGYGYTF
13	TRBJ1-5	few	TRBV2	NA	TGTGCCAGCAGGATAACTACGGCGGAGCCCCAGCATTTT	CASRITTAEPQHF
14	TRBJ1-5	NA	TRBV6-5	TRBD1	TGTGCCAGCAGCTACACCGACAGGGTTCAGCCCCAGCATTTT	CASSYTDRVQPQHF
15	TRBJ2-3	NA	TRBV2	TRBD2	TGTGCCAGCACCGCCCCTAGCGGGGGAACAGATACGCAGTATTTT	CASTAPSGGTDTQYF
14	TRBJ1-4	NA	TRBV7-2	TRBD1	TGTGCCAGCAGCTTAGGGGACAGTAATGAAAAACTGTTTTTT	CASSLGDSNEKLFF
14	TRBJ1-1	NA	TRBV6-5	NA	TGTGCCAGCAGTTACAGCCGACGGGACACTGAAGCTTTCTTT	CASSYSRRDTEAFF
13	TRBJ1-1	NA	TRBV11-1	NA	TGTGCCAGCAGGGGGACGCTGAACACTGAAGCTTTCTTT	CASRGTLNTEAFF
15	TRBJ2-1	few	TRBV5-1	NA	TGCGCCAGCAGCTTGGGGACCGCTCCCTACAATGAGCAGTTCTTC	CASSLGTAPYNEQFF
14	TRBJ2-3	NA	TRBV6-5	TRBD2	TGTGCCAGATTAGCGGGGAAGAACACAGATACGCAGTATTTT	CARLAGKNTDTQYF
12	TRBJ1-3	NA	TRBV11-3	NA	TGTGCCAGCAGCTTAGACGGAAACACCATATATTTT	CASSLDGNTIYF
12	TRBJ2-3	NA	TRBV30	NA	TGTGCCTGGAGTTTGTGGGGAGATACGCAGTATTTT	CAWSLWGDTQYF
13	TRBJ1-2	NA	TRBV19	NA	TGCGCGACTCGGACAGATCGGTTCCGGGGCTACACCTTC	CATRTDRFRGYTF
15	TRBJ2-1	NA	TRBV6-5	TRBD2	TGTGCCAGCAGGGGACTAGCGGGGGGGTACAATGAGCAGTTCTTC	CASRGLAGGYNEQFF
16	TRBJ2-4	few	TRBV7-2	TRBD2	TGTGCCAGCAGCGGGGTTAGCGGGGGAGCTAAAAACATTCAGTACTTC	CASSGVSGGAKNIQYF
17	TRBJ2-5	NA	TRBV5-1	TRBD2	TGCGCCAGCAGCTCCAGACTAGCGGGGGGTTCCGCGAAGACCCAGTACTTC	CASSSRLAGGSAKTQYF